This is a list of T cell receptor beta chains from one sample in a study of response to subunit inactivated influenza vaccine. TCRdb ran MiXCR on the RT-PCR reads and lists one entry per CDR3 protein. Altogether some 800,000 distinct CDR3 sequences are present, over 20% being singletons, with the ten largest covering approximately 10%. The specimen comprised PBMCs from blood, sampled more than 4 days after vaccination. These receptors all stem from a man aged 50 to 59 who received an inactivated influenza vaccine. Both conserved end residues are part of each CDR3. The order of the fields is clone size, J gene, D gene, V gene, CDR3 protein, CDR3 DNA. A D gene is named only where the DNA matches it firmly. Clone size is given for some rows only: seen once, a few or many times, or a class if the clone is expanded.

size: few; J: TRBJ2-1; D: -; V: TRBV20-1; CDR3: CSARDLRGGAYNEQFF; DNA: TGCAGTGCTAGAGATCTCCGTGGGGGCGCGTACAATGAGCAGTTCTTC
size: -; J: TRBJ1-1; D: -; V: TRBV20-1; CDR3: CSARDPGHSNTEAFF; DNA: TGCAGTGCTAGAGACCCGGGACACTCGAACACTGAAGCTTTCTTT
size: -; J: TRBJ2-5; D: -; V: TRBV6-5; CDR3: CASSYYATSLETQYF; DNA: TGTGCCAGCAGTTACTACGCGACTAGTCTGGAGACCCAGTACTTC
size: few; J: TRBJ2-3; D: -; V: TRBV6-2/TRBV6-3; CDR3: CASSSEAGLSTDTQYF; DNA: TGTGCCAGCAGCTCGGAGGCGGGATTGTCCACAGATACGCAGTATTTT
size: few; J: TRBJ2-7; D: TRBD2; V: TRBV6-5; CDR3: CASSYGGLAGESYEQYF; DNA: TGTGCCAGCAGTTACGGGGGGCTAGCGGGGGAGTCCTACGAGCAGTACTTC
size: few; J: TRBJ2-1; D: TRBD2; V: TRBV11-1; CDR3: CASSSAGGPNEQFF; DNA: TGTGCCAGCAGTTCAGCGGGAGGGCCCAATGAGCAGTTCTTC
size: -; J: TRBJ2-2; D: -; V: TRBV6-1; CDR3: CASKIGGTGELFF; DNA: TGTGCCAGCAAAATAGGGGGGACCGGGGAGCTGTTTTTT
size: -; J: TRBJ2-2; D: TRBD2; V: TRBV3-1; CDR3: CASSPRLAGGSGELFF; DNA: TGTGCCAGCAGCCCAAGACTAGCGGGGGGGTCCGGGGAGCTGTTTTTT
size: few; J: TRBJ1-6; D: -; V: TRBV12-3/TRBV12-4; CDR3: CASSLALRGGSLHF; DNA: TGTGCCAGCAGTTTAGCGCTACGGGGAGGGTCCCTCCACTTT
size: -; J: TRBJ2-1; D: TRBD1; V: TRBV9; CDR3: CASSVVPGGSSYNEQFF; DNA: TGTGCCAGCAGCGTAGTCCCAGGGGGCAGCTCCTACAATGAGCAGTTCTTC
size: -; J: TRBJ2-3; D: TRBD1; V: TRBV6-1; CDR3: CASSDFYRGRGDTQYF; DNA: TGTGCCAGCAGTGATTTCTACAGGGGGCGCGGGGATACGCAGTATTTT
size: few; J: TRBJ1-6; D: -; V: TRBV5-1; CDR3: CASRLADGSPLHF; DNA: TGCGCCAGCAGGTTGGCGGATGGGTCACCCCTCCACTTT
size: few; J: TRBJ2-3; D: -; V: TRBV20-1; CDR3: CSARVLGNTQYF; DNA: TGCAGTGCTAGAGTTCTGGGAAATACGCAGTATTTT
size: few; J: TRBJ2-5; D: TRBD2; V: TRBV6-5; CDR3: CASSSLLAAQETQYF; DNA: TGTGCCAGCAGTTCGCTTCTAGCGGCTCAAGAGACCCAGTACTTC
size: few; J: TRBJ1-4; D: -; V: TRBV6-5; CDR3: CASSTDRRSEKLFF; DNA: TGTGCCAGCAGTACTGACAGACGGAGTGAAAAACTGTTTTTT
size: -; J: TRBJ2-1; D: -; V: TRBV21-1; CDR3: CASSKGAGGFEQFF; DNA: TGTGCCAGCAGCAAGGGGGCGGGAGGTTTTGAGCAGTTCTTC
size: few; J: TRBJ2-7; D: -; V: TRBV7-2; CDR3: CASSLAGVGMGEQYF; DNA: TGTGCCAGCAGCTTAGCGGGAGTGGGTATGGGCGAGCAGTACTTC
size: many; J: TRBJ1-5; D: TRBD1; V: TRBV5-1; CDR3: CASSQGTGVNQPQHF; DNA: TGCGCCAGCAGCCAGGGGACAGGTGTGAATCAGCCCCAGCATTTT
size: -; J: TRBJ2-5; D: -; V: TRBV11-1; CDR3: CASSLAQVQETQYF; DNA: TGTGCCAGCAGCTTAGCACAGGTACAAGAGACCCAGTACTTC
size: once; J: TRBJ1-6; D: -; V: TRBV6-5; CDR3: CASSYSGSSYNSPLHF; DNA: TGTGCCAGCAGTTACTCCGGGAGCTCCTATAATTCACCCCTCCACTTT
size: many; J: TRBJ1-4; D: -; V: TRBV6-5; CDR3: CASSYIAGGEKLFF; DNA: TGTGCCAGCAGTTACATAGCCGGGGGTGAAAAACTGTTTTTT
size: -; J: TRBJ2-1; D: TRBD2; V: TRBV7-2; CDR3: CASRLAGGTNEQFF; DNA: TGTGCCAGCAGACTAGCGGGGGGTACGAATGAGCAGTTCTTC
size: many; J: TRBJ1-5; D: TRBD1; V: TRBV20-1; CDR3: CSAKGAHQPQHF; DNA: TGCAGTGCTAAGGGGGCCCATCAGCCCCAGCATTTT
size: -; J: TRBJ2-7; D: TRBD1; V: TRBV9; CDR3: CASSAENGGQGAFFYEQYF; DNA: TGTGCCAGCAGCGCCGAAAATGGGGGACAGGGGGCATTTTTCTACGAGCAGTACTTC
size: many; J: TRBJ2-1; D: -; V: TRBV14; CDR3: CASSQDRSPYNEQFF; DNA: TGTGCCAGCAGCCAAGACAGGTCCCCCTACAATGAGCAGTTCTTC
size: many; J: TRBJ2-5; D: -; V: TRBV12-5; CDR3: CASGLGHPGMGETQYF; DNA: TGTGCTAGTGGTTTGGGCCACCCCGGTATGGGCGAGACCCAGTACTTC
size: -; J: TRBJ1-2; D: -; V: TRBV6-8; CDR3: CASSYSFGTDGYTF; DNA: TGTGCCAGCAGTTACTCGTTCGGGACGGATGGCTACACCTTC
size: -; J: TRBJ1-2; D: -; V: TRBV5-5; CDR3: CASSLLTGANNYGYTF; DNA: TGTGCCAGCAGCTTGTTGACGGGGGCGAATAACTATGGCTACACCTTC
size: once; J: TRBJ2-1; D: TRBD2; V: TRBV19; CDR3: CASSITAGRGNEQFF; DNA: TGTGCCAGTAGTATAACGGCAGGGAGGGGCAATGAGCAGTTCTTC
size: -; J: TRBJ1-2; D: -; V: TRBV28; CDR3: CASSFAGHDYGYTF; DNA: TGTGCCAGCAGTTTTGCGGGGCACGACTATGGCTACACCTTC
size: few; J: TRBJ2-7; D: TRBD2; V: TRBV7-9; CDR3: CASSSGLANHEQYF; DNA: TGTGCCAGCAGCTCGGGACTAGCGAACCACGAGCAGTACTTC
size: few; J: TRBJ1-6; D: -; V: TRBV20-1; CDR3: CSVPGESYNSPLHF; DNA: TGCAGTGTCCCCGGGGAGTCCTATAATTCACCCCTCCACTTT
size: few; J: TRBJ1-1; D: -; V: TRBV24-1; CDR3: CATSPTGGGEAFF; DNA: TGTGCCACCAGTCCTACTGGGGGTGGTGAAGCTTTCTTT
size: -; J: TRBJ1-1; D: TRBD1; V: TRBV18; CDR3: CASSPPGTEVAMNTEAFF; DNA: TGTGCCAGCTCACCACCAGGGACAGAGGTAGCGATGAACACTGAAGCTTTCTTT
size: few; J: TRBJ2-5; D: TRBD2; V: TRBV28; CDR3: CASSSLTSGGYQETQYF; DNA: TGTGCCAGCAGTTCCCTGACTAGCGGGGGGTACCAAGAGACCCAGTACTTC
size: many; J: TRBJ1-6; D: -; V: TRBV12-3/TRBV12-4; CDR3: CASSLAGYNSPLHF; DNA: TGTGCCAGCAGTTTAGCCGGTTATAATTCACCCCTCCACTTT
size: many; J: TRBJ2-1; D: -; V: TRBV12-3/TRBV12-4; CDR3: CASTPSHLTNEQFF; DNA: TGTGCCAGCACGCCCTCACACTTGACCAATGAGCAGTTCTTC
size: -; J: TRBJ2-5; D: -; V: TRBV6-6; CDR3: CASVPTGLETQYF; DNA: TGTGCCAGCGTACCTACAGGACTGGAGACCCAGTACTTC
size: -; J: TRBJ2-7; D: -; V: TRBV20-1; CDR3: CSAGGLRSYEQYF; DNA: TGCAGCGCAGGGGGGTTGAGGAGCTACGAGCAGTACTTC
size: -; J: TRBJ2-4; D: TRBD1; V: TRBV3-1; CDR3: CASSAWDRKNIQYF; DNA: TGTGCCAGCAGCGCCTGGGACAGAAAAAACATTCAGTACTTC
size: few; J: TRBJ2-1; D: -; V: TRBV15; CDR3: CATSKQTGSYNEQFF; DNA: TGTGCCACCAGCAAACAGACAGGCTCCTACAATGAGCAGTTCTTC
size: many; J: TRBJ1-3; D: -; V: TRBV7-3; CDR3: CASSLDRGAPSGNTIYF; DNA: TGTGCCAGCAGCTTAGACCGAGGAGCGCCCTCTGGAAACACCATATATTTT
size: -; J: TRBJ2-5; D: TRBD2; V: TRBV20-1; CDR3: CSAMGLAGGKTQYF; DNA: TGCAGTGCCATGGGACTAGCGGGGGGGAAGACCCAGTACTTC
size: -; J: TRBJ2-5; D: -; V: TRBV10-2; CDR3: CASKENGVPETQYF; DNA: TGCGCCAGCAAAGAAAACGGGGTGCCGGAGACCCAGTACTTC
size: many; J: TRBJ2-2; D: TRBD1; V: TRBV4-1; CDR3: CASSQKQGWAGELFF; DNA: TGCGCCAGCAGCCAAAAACAGGGGTGGGCCGGGGAGCTGTTTTTT
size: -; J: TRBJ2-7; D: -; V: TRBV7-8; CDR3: CASSPSARTYEQYF; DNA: TGTGCCAGCAGCCCGTCTGCCCGGACCTACGAGCAGTACTTC
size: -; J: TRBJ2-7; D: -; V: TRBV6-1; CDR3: CASSEIGAGPPYEQYF; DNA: TGTGCCAGCAGTGAAATCGGGGCGGGTCCACCCTACGAGCAGTACTTC
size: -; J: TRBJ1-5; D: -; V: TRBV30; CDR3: CAWSPGRDFLYSNQPQHF; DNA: TGTGCCTGGAGTCCAGGACGGGATTTCCTGTATAGCAATCAGCCCCAGCATTTT
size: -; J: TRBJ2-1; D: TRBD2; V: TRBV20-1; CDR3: CSARPGTSSYNEQFF; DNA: TGCAGTGCTAGACCCGGGACTAGCAGCTACAATGAGCAGTTCTTC
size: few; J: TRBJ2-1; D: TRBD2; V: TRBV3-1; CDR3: CASSGVAGESYNEQFF; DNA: TGTGCCAGCAGTGGGGTAGCGGGGGAATCCTACAATGAGCAGTTCTTC
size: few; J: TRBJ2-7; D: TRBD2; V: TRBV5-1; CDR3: CASSPIAGRFYEQYF; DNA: TGCGCCAGCAGCCCCATAGCGGGACGCTTCTACGAGCAGTACTTC
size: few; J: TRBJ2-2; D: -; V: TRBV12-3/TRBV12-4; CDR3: CASSYVLGTGELFF; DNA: TGTGCCAGCAGCTATGTACTAGGTACCGGGGAGCTGTTTTTT
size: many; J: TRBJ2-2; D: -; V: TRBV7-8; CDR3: CASRGGAGELFF; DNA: TGTGCCAGCAGGGGCGGGGCCGGGGAGCTGTTTTTT
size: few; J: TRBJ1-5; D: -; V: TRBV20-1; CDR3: CSARTGREPQHF; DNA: TGCAGTGCTAGGACGGGACGAGAGCCCCAGCATTTT
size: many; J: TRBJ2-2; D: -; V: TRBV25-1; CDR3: CASSGWNTGELFF; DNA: TGTGCCAGCAGTGGGTGGAACACCGGGGAGCTGTTTTTT
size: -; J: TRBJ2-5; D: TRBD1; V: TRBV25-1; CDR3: CASSDYRGDAQYF; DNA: TGTGCCAGCAGTGATTACAGGGGGGATGCCCAGTACTTC
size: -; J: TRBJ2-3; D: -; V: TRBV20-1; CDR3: CSARSPPREITDTQYF; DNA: TGCAGTGCTAGAAGCCCCCCCCGGGAGATCACAGATACGCAGTATTTT
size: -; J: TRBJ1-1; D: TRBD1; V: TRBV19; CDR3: CASSRTLQGYTEAFF; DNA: TGTGCCAGTAGTAGGACGCTACAGGGGTACACTGAAGCTTTCTTT
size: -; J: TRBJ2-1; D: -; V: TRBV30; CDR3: CAWSPGRRGEFF; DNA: TGTGCCTGGAGTCCTGGACGACGAGGGGAGTTCTTC
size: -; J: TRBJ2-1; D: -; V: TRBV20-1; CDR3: CSVPGPYNEQFF; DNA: TGCAGTGTTCCCGGTCCCTACAATGAGCAGTTCTTC